This T cell receptor beta chain is from a study of blood T cell repertoires in COVID-19. For the study at large: The United States, Italy and Spain supplied acute and convalescent COVID-19 samples. Sample material is recorded as cDNA or gDNA derived from T cells, B-cell-depleted T cells, or PBMCs.

The germline gives CDR1 ENHRY, CDR2 SYGVKD. V dropped 5 bases and J dropped 13 bases, with 17 bases sitting between them. The CDR3 has 12 amino acids. As handled by the study authors: Quantification of nucleated cells was approximated via reference gene primer amplification. Repertoires were generated with immunoSEQ multiplex PCR, while TCRdb's copy carries only in-frame clones and drops some. The V and J calls and the clone size are those of that table, but D and trimming were determined from the DNA. The sample lists about 280,000 clones, approximately 86% occurring once. Sequencing was done on a sample of peripheral blood. The source is a woman aged 25-40 years who had recovered from COVID-19. V usage is TRBV10-3 and J usage is TRBJ1-2, with TRBD1 as a possible D gene (5 bases). CDR3 DNA: TGTGCCATCAGTCAGACGGCAGGGCAGAGCACCTTC. This encodes CAISQTAGQSTF.